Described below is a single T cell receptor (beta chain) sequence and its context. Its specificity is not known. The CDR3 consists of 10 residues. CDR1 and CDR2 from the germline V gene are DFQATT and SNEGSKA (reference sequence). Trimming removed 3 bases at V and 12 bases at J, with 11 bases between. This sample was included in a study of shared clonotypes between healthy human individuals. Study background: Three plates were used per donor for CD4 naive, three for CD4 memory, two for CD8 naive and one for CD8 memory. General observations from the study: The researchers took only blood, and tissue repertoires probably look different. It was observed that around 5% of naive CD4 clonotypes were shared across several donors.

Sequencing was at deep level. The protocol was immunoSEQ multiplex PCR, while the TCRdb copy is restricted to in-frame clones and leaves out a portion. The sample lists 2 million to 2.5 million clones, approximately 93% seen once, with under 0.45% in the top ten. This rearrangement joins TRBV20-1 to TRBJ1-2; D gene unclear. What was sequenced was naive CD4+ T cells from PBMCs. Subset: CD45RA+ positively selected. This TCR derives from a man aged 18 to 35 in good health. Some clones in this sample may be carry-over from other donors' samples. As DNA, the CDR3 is TGCAGTGCTAGTTCCGGTTCCCACACCTTC. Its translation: CSASSGSHTF.